Listed below are T cell receptor beta chains from one sample, sequenced in a study of blood T cells in healthy people across ages. Using its own MiXCR run on the 5' RACE reads, TCRdb lists one record per CDR3 protein. The repertoire holds fewer than 2,000,000 distinct CDR3 sequences, with 39% as singletons. The sequencing sample was made of blood. Source of these receptors: a human donor in good health. CDR3s include the opening cysteine and the closing phenylalanine or tryptophan. The order of the fields is V gene, D gene, J gene, clone size, CDR3 DNA, CDR3 protein. The D gene is left open where the match is weak. Some rows have no size entry. The others give once, few or many, or a class for an expanded clone.

V gene: TRBV29-1
D gene: TRBD1
J gene: TRBJ2-1
clone size: NA
CDR3 DNA: TGCAGCGTTGAAAGGACAGGGGGCCACAATGAGCAGTTCTTC
CDR3 protein: CSVERTGGHNEQFF

V gene: TRBV7-3
D gene: NA
J gene: TRBJ2-1
clone size: few
CDR3 DNA: TGTGCCAGCAGCCCCCGCCGGGCCGGCGCAACCTACAATGAGCAGTTCTTC
CDR3 protein: CASSPRRAGATYNEQFF

V gene: TRBV12-3/TRBV12-4
D gene: NA
J gene: TRBJ1-2
clone size: few
CDR3 DNA: TGTGCCAGCAGTTTAGCAGGGCAGGCAAATGGCTACACCTTC
CDR3 protein: CASSLAGQANGYTF

V gene: TRBV5-1
D gene: NA
J gene: TRBJ1-2
clone size: NA
CDR3 DNA: TGCGCCAGCAGCTCCGAGGATTTTCGAGGCTACACCTTC
CDR3 protein: CASSSEDFRGYTF

V gene: TRBV6-2/TRBV6-3
D gene: NA
J gene: TRBJ1-1
clone size: NA
CDR3 DNA: TGTGCCAGCAGTTACTCGAGCGGGTATGACACTGAAGCTTTCTTT
CDR3 protein: CASSYSSGYDTEAFF

V gene: TRBV4-1
D gene: NA
J gene: TRBJ2-7
clone size: NA
CDR3 DNA: TGCGCCAGCAGCCATGGACCGAGGAGCTCCTACGAGCAGTACTTC
CDR3 protein: CASSHGPRSSYEQYF

V gene: TRBV7-2
D gene: NA
J gene: TRBJ2-7
clone size: NA
CDR3 DNA: TGTGCCAGCAGCTTTGACGGAGGGGCCAGCTCCTACGAGCAGTACTTC
CDR3 protein: CASSFDGGASSYEQYF

V gene: TRBV13
D gene: NA
J gene: TRBJ2-1
clone size: NA
CDR3 DNA: TGTGCCAGCTCCCCCCGACTTAACTACAATGAGCAGTTCTTC
CDR3 protein: CASSPRLNYNEQFF

V gene: TRBV6-2/TRBV6-3
D gene: TRBD2
J gene: TRBJ2-7
clone size: NA
CDR3 DNA: TGTGCCAGCAGTTACTCTGGCGGGGGGTCTGTCGACGAGCAGTACTTC
CDR3 protein: CASSYSGGGSVDEQYF

V gene: TRBV9
D gene: TRBD1
J gene: TRBJ2-1
clone size: NA
CDR3 DNA: TGTGCCAGCAGCGCACGGGACAGCCAGCAGTTCTTC
CDR3 protein: CASSARDSQQFF

V gene: TRBV5-1
D gene: NA
J gene: TRBJ1-4
clone size: NA
CDR3 DNA: TGCGCCAGCAGCTTGGGACTGCGGGGTGAAAAACTGTTTTTT
CDR3 protein: CASSLGLRGEKLFF

V gene: TRBV6-5
D gene: TRBD2
J gene: TRBJ2-7
clone size: NA
CDR3 DNA: TGTGCCAGCAGGTTTAGCGGGGGGCCATACGAGCAGTACTTC
CDR3 protein: CASRFSGGPYEQYF

V gene: TRBV12-3/TRBV12-4
D gene: NA
J gene: TRBJ2-3
clone size: few
CDR3 DNA: TGTGCCAGCAGTTCGCAGACAGATACGCAGTATTTT
CDR3 protein: CASSSQTDTQYF

V gene: TRBV2
D gene: TRBD1
J gene: TRBJ1-5
clone size: NA
CDR3 DNA: TGTGCCAGCACCCGGGACAGGGATCCATTTCAGCCCCAGCATTTT
CDR3 protein: CASTRDRDPFQPQHF

V gene: TRBV20-1
D gene: NA
J gene: TRBJ2-5
clone size: once
CDR3 DNA: TGCAGTGCTAGAGATCAGTGGGTTCAAGAGACCCAGTACTTC
CDR3 protein: CSARDQWVQETQYF

V gene: TRBV6-5
D gene: NA
J gene: TRBJ2-7
clone size: NA
CDR3 DNA: TGTGCCAGCAGTTCCTTATGGGGGGAAACCTACGAGCAGTACTTC
CDR3 protein: CASSSLWGETYEQYF

V gene: TRBV21-1
D gene: NA
J gene: TRBJ2-7
clone size: NA
CDR3 DNA: TGTGCCAGCAACTACACAGGGGATCTGGACGAGCAGTACTTC
CDR3 protein: CASNYTGDLDEQYF

V gene: TRBV7-2
D gene: NA
J gene: TRBJ1-6
clone size: few
CDR3 DNA: TGTGCCAGCAGCTTGACCCTCTCTAAGGATTCACCCCTCCACTTT
CDR3 protein: CASSLTLSKDSPLHF

V gene: TRBV12-3/TRBV12-4
D gene: NA
J gene: TRBJ1-2
clone size: NA
CDR3 DNA: TGTGCCAGCAGTTTTGCAGGGTATAACACCTTC
CDR3 protein: CASSFAGYNTF

V gene: TRBV3-1
D gene: NA
J gene: TRBJ1-1
clone size: NA
CDR3 DNA: TGTGCCAGTAGTGGGGCCCCAGGGGACACTGAAGCTTTCTTT
CDR3 protein: CASSGAPGDTEAFF

V gene: TRBV4-1
D gene: NA
J gene: TRBJ2-3
clone size: few
CDR3 DNA: TGCGCCAGCAGCCAACCCGGCGGACTTGGCACAGATACGCAGTATTTT
CDR3 protein: CASSQPGGLGTDTQYF

V gene: TRBV5-1
D gene: NA
J gene: TRBJ1-2
clone size: few
CDR3 DNA: TGCGCCAGCAGGGACGAGAGCTCTAACTATGGCTACACCTTC
CDR3 protein: CASRDESSNYGYTF

V gene: TRBV28
D gene: NA
J gene: TRBJ2-1
clone size: NA
CDR3 DNA: TGTGCCAGCAGTCAAACAGTGTCGGCTTGGTTAGGTGAGCAGTTCTTC
CDR3 protein: CASSQTVSAWLGEQFF

V gene: TRBV7-3
D gene: TRBD1
J gene: TRBJ2-5
clone size: NA
CDR3 DNA: TGTGCCAGCAGCTTGGAGAGGGGGCCCCACAATGAGCAGTACTTC
CDR3 protein: CASSLERGPHNEQYF

V gene: TRBV7-3
D gene: NA
J gene: TRBJ2-1
clone size: few
CDR3 DNA: TGTGCCAGCAGCCGGGGTGACCTAGGCAGGGGAAATGAGCAGTTCTTC
CDR3 protein: CASSRGDLGRGNEQFF

V gene: TRBV12-3/TRBV12-4
D gene: NA
J gene: TRBJ1-5
clone size: few
CDR3 DNA: TGTGCCAGCAGTTTGGGGTATAGGGGCAATCAGCCCCAGCATTTT
CDR3 protein: CASSLGYRGNQPQHF

V gene: TRBV20-1
D gene: TRBD1
J gene: TRBJ2-5
clone size: NA
CDR3 DNA: TGCAGTGCAGGTGGACAGGAAGAAGAGACCCAGTACTTC
CDR3 protein: CSAGGQEEETQYF

V gene: TRBV5-4
D gene: NA
J gene: TRBJ1-2
clone size: NA
CDR3 DNA: TGTGCCAGCAGCCTCGACGCTTGCTATGGCTACACCTTC
CDR3 protein: CASSLDACYGYTF